The rows below give T cell receptor beta chains drawn from one sample of a study of cytomegalovirus exposure and HLA in healthy donors. Profiling relied on immunoSEQ multiplex PCR, and the TCRdb table lists in-frame clones only, not all of them. The sample records about 130,000 clones, 75% to 90% being singletons. Sequenced input: PBMCs. The source of these receptors is a male donor in good health and CMV-seronegative. The CDR3 runs from the conserved cysteine through the conserved F or W. A D gene is named only where the DNA matches it firmly. Clone size, where shown, is once, few, many, or a class for clones that have expanded.

clone_size: .
j_call: TRBJ2-1
v_call: TRBV5-1
d_call: TRBD1
cdr3_aa: CASGDSLNEQFF
cdr3_nt: TGCGCCAGTGGGGACAGTTTGAATGAGCAGTTCTTC

clone_size: once
j_call: TRBJ1-1
v_call: TRBV7-3
d_call: TRBD1
cdr3_aa: CASSLTGTGGQGTEAFF
cdr3_nt: TGTGCCAGCAGCTTAACGGGGACAGGGGGCCAGGGCACTGAAGCTTTCTTT

clone_size: .
j_call: TRBJ2-1
v_call: TRBV4-3
d_call: .
cdr3_aa: CASSQLGTTYNEQFF
cdr3_nt: TGCGCCAGCAGCCAACTAGGCACCACCTACAATGAGCAGTTCTTC

clone_size: .
j_call: TRBJ1-5
v_call: TRBV6-5
d_call: TRBD1
cdr3_aa: CASSASTGNQPQHF
cdr3_nt: TGTGCCAGCAGTGCCTCGACAGGGAATCAGCCCCAGCATTTT

clone_size: .
j_call: TRBJ2-1
v_call: TRBV7-9
d_call: TRBD2
cdr3_aa: CASSFSAGGGYEQFF
cdr3_nt: TGTGCCAGCAGCTTTTCTGCGGGAGGTGGCTATGAGCAGTTCTTC

clone_size: few
j_call: TRBJ1-1
v_call: TRBV5-4
d_call: .
cdr3_aa: CASSFTGDEAFF
cdr3_nt: TGTGCCAGCAGCTTCACAGGAGACGAAGCTTTCTTT

clone_size: .
j_call: TRBJ2-5
v_call: TRBV11-3
d_call: TRBD1
cdr3_aa: CASSLGDREQETQYF
cdr3_nt: TGTGCCAGCAGCTTAGGAGACAGGGAGCAAGAGACCCAGTACTTC

clone_size: .
j_call: TRBJ2-6
v_call: TRBV27
d_call: .
cdr3_aa: CASSLSRGSGANGLTF
cdr3_nt: TGTGCCAGCAGTTTATCGCGGGGCTCTGGGGCCAACGGCCTGACTTTC

clone_size: .
j_call: TRBJ2-3
v_call: TRBV2
d_call: TRBD1
cdr3_aa: CASSAGTGYTDTQYF
cdr3_nt: TGTGCCAGCAGTGCCGGGACAGGATATACAGATACGCAGTATTTT

clone_size: .
j_call: TRBJ2-1
v_call: TRBV5-1
d_call: TRBD1
cdr3_aa: CASSSGQGAPNEQFF
cdr3_nt: TGCGCCAGCAGCTCTGGACAGGGGGCCCCCAATGAGCAGTTCTTC

clone_size: .
j_call: TRBJ1-6
v_call: TRBV5-6
d_call: .
cdr3_aa: CASSPDTGRFNSPLHF
cdr3_nt: TGTGCCAGCAGTCCGGATACCGGGAGATTTAATTCACCCCTCCACTTT

clone_size: .
j_call: TRBJ2-7
v_call: TRBV7-9
d_call: .
cdr3_aa: CSSSPTNPYEQYF
cdr3_nt: TGTTCCAGCAGCCCCACTAACCCCTACGAGCAGTACTTC

clone_size: .
j_call: TRBJ1-6
v_call: TRBV18
d_call: .
cdr3_aa: CASSPSNLAPRDYSPLHF
cdr3_nt: TGTGCCAGCTCACCGTCGAATTTGGCCCCGCGGGACTATTCACCCCTCCACTTT

clone_size: .
j_call: TRBJ2-2
v_call: TRBV27
d_call: .
cdr3_aa: CASSLLPRGTGELFF
cdr3_nt: TGTGCCAGCAGTTTATTACCCCGAGGGACCGGGGAGCTGTTTTTT

clone_size: .
j_call: TRBJ1-2
v_call: TRBV28
d_call: TRBD1
cdr3_aa: CASRPPGQGYYGYTF
cdr3_nt: TGTGCCAGCAGGCCCCCGGGACAGGGATACTATGGCTACACCTTC

clone_size: .
j_call: TRBJ2-3
v_call: TRBV7-9
d_call: .
cdr3_aa: CASTLGVAGQDTQYF
cdr3_nt: TGTGCCAGCACCTTAGGGGTGGCAGGGCAAGATACGCAGTATTTT

clone_size: few
j_call: TRBJ1-1
v_call: TRBV6-6
d_call: .
cdr3_aa: CASSFYRDTEAFF
cdr3_nt: TGTGCCAGCAGTTTTTACAGGGACACTGAAGCTTTCTTT

clone_size: few
j_call: TRBJ1-1
v_call: TRBV20-1
d_call: .
cdr3_aa: CSAGRTEAFF
cdr3_nt: TGCAGTGCCGGGAGGACTGAAGCTTTCTTT

clone_size: once
j_call: TRBJ2-3
v_call: TRBV7-9
d_call: .
cdr3_aa: CASSPSVFLTDTQYF
cdr3_nt: TGTGCCAGCAGCCCGTCCGTATTTTTGACAGATACGCAGTATTTT

clone_size: .
j_call: TRBJ1-2
v_call: TRBV5-1
d_call: .
cdr3_aa: CASSLTTANYGYTF
cdr3_nt: TGCGCCAGCAGCTTGACGACAGCTAACTATGGCTACACCTTC

clone_size: .
j_call: TRBJ1-6
v_call: TRBV27
d_call: .
cdr3_aa: CASSLDRESLHF
cdr3_nt: TGTGCCAGCAGTCTCGACAGAGAATCCCTCCACTTT

clone_size: .
j_call: TRBJ1-5
v_call: TRBV2
d_call: .
cdr3_aa: CASSELRGNQPQHF
cdr3_nt: TGTGCCAGCAGTGAACTCCGGGGCAATCAGCCCCAGCATTTT

clone_size: .
j_call: TRBJ1-5
v_call: TRBV7-8
d_call: .
cdr3_aa: CASSLTSVPQHF
cdr3_nt: TGTGCCAGCAGCTTAACAAGCGTCCCCCAGCATTTT

clone_size: .
j_call: TRBJ1-3
v_call: TRBV7-2
d_call: TRBD1
cdr3_aa: CASSPSTGGDTIYF
cdr3_nt: TGTGCCAGCAGCCCATCTACAGGGGGAGACACCATATATTTT

clone_size: .
j_call: TRBJ1-6
v_call: TRBV2
d_call: .
cdr3_aa: CASRNVGFSLHF
cdr3_nt: TGTGCCAGCAGAAACGTTGGTTTCAGCCTCCACTTT

clone_size: few
j_call: TRBJ2-5
v_call: TRBV6-4
d_call: TRBD2
cdr3_aa: CASSPTSGSLETQYF
cdr3_nt: TGTGCCAGCAGCCCCACTAGCGGGAGCTTAGAGACCCAGTACTTC

clone_size: few
j_call: TRBJ2-7
v_call: TRBV27
d_call: .
cdr3_aa: CASSFGDEQYF
cdr3_nt: TGTGCCAGCAGCTTCGGGGACGAGCAGTACTTC

clone_size: .
j_call: TRBJ2-3
v_call: TRBV19
d_call: .
cdr3_aa: CASSIGSVTLGTDTQYF
cdr3_nt: TGTGCCAGTAGTATTGGGTCGGTAACCCTAGGAACAGATACGCAGTATTTT

clone_size: .
j_call: TRBJ2-1
v_call: TRBV4-1
d_call: .
cdr3_aa: CASSQGGALNYNEQFF
cdr3_nt: TGCGCCAGCAGCCAAGGCGGAGCGCTGAACTACAATGAGCAGTTCTTC

clone_size: .
j_call: TRBJ2-7
v_call: TRBV11-2
d_call: TRBD1
cdr3_aa: CASSSSDRGDNEQYF
cdr3_nt: TGTGCCAGCAGCTCTAGCGACAGGGGAGACAACGAGCAGTACTTC

clone_size: .
j_call: TRBJ2-7
v_call: TRBV5-6
d_call: .
cdr3_aa: CASSFNYEQYF
cdr3_nt: TGTGCCAGCAGTTTCAACTACGAGCAGTACTTC

clone_size: .
j_call: TRBJ2-7
v_call: TRBV6-5
d_call: TRBD2
cdr3_aa: CASARDAGGNYEQYF
cdr3_nt: TGTGCCAGCGCCCGGGACGCGGGGGGGAACTACGAGCAGTACTTC

clone_size: .
j_call: TRBJ2-2
v_call: TRBV5-1
d_call: TRBD1
cdr3_aa: CASSLNRGEAGELFF
cdr3_nt: TGCGCCAGCAGCTTGAACAGGGGAGAGGCCGGGGAGCTGTTTTTT

clone_size: .
j_call: TRBJ2-2
v_call: TRBV19
d_call: TRBD2
cdr3_aa: CASSPISGRATGELFF
cdr3_nt: TGTGCCAGTAGTCCCATAAGCGGGAGGGCCACCGGGGAGCTGTTTTTT

clone_size: .
j_call: TRBJ2-1
v_call: TRBV30
d_call: TRBD2
cdr3_aa: CAWSIQGLAGGREQFF
cdr3_nt: TGTGCCTGGAGTATACAAGGACTAGCGGGGGGTAGGGAGCAGTTCTTC

clone_size: few
j_call: TRBJ2-1
v_call: TRBV11-2
d_call: TRBD2
cdr3_aa: CASSLAEGPFNEQFF
cdr3_nt: TGTGCCAGCAGCCTAGCGGAGGGTCCTTTCAATGAGCAGTTCTTC

clone_size: .
j_call: TRBJ2-1
v_call: TRBV2
d_call: .
cdr3_aa: CASVLFNEQFF
cdr3_nt: TGTGCCAGTGTTCTGTTCAATGAGCAGTTCTTC

clone_size: .
j_call: TRBJ2-6
v_call: TRBV13
d_call: .
cdr3_aa: CASSSTGSGANVLTF
cdr3_nt: TGTGCCAGCAGCTCCACGGGCTCTGGGGCCAACGTCCTGACTTTC

clone_size: .
j_call: TRBJ1-6
v_call: TRBV4-3
d_call: TRBD1
cdr3_aa: CASSQDPATGASPLHF
cdr3_nt: TGCGCCAGCAGCCAAGATCCCGCCACAGGGGCTTCACCCCTCCACTTT

clone_size: .
j_call: TRBJ2-3
v_call: TRBV5-1
d_call: TRBD2
cdr3_aa: CASSLKGSSGKALADTQYF
cdr3_nt: TGCGCCAGCAGCTTGAAGGGGTCTAGCGGCAAAGCTCTGGCAGATACGCAGTATTTT

clone_size: .
j_call: TRBJ2-2
v_call: TRBV6-5
d_call: .
cdr3_aa: CASNQGITGELFF
cdr3_nt: TGTGCCAGCAATCAGGGGATCACCGGGGAGCTGTTTTTT

clone_size: .
j_call: TRBJ2-7
v_call: TRBV7-9
d_call: TRBD2
cdr3_aa: CASSPGLAGHYEQYF
cdr3_nt: TGTGCCAGCAGCCCAGGACTAGCGGGGCACTACGAGCAGTACTTC

clone_size: .
j_call: TRBJ2-3
v_call: TRBV7-9
d_call: TRBD1
cdr3_aa: CASSPGGGSTDTQYF
cdr3_nt: TGTGCCAGCAGCCCAGGGGGCGGGAGCACAGATACGCAGTATTTT

clone_size: once
j_call: TRBJ2-7
v_call: TRBV6-5
d_call: .
cdr3_aa: CASLVRRGSYEQYF
cdr3_nt: TGTGCCAGCCTTGTACGCAGGGGATCCTACGAGCAGTACTTC

clone_size: few
j_call: TRBJ2-7
v_call: TRBV7-6
d_call: TRBD2
cdr3_aa: CASSSLAASSYEQYF
cdr3_nt: TGTGCCAGCAGCTCCCTAGCGGCCAGCTCCTACGAGCAGTACTTC

clone_size: few
j_call: TRBJ2-1
v_call: TRBV14
d_call: TRBD2
cdr3_aa: CASSQGLAGVQFF
cdr3_nt: TGTGCCAGCAGCCAAGGACTAGCGGGAGTGCAGTTCTTC

clone_size: .
j_call: TRBJ2-7
v_call: TRBV5-5
d_call: TRBD1
cdr3_aa: CASSWAGQGLEQYF
cdr3_nt: TGTGCCAGCAGCTGGGCGGGACAGGGTTTAGAGCAGTACTTC

clone_size: .
j_call: TRBJ2-1
v_call: TRBV28
d_call: TRBD2
cdr3_aa: CASSVQSGGAYNEQFF
cdr3_nt: TGTGCCAGCAGTGTCCAAAGCGGGGGGGCATACAATGAGCAGTTCTTC

clone_size: .
j_call: TRBJ2-2
v_call: TRBV18
d_call: TRBD1
cdr3_aa: CASSPDRAGGELFF
cdr3_nt: TGTGCCAGCTCACCGGACAGGGCAGGCGGGGAGCTGTTTTTT

clone_size: .
j_call: TRBJ1-2
v_call: TRBV5-1
d_call: .
cdr3_aa: CASSLTDYGYTF
cdr3_nt: TGCGCCAGCAGCTTGACTGACTATGGCTACACCTTC

clone_size: .
j_call: TRBJ2-3
v_call: TRBV11-2
d_call: .
cdr3_aa: CASSLGQTSTDTQYF
cdr3_nt: TGTGCCAGCAGCTTAGGGCAGACTAGCACAGATACGCAGTATTTT

clone_size: .
j_call: TRBJ1-3
v_call: TRBV14
d_call: .
cdr3_aa: CASSQELGLTSGNTIYF
cdr3_nt: TGTGCCAGCAGCCAAGAGTTGGGGCTAACCTCTGGAAACACCATATATTTT

clone_size: .
j_call: TRBJ2-7
v_call: TRBV5-1
d_call: .
cdr3_aa: CASSLAGDRRYEQYF
cdr3_nt: TGCGCCAGCAGCTTGGCCGGGGATAGGCGCTACGAGCAGTACTTC

clone_size: .
j_call: TRBJ1-5
v_call: TRBV30
d_call: .
cdr3_aa: CAWSQGSNQPQHF
cdr3_nt: TGTGCCTGGAGCCAGGGGAGCAATCAGCCCCAGCATTTT

clone_size: .
j_call: TRBJ2-1
v_call: TRBV5-1
d_call: .
cdr3_aa: CASSLAIGSWSYNEQFF
cdr3_nt: TGCGCCAGCAGCTTGGCCATCGGGTCTTGGTCCTACAATGAGCAGTTCTTC

clone_size: .
j_call: TRBJ1-2
v_call: TRBV9
d_call: .
cdr3_aa: CASSVGPGDHYGYTF
cdr3_nt: TGTGCCAGCAGCGTAGGGCCAGGGGACCACTATGGCTACACCTTC

clone_size: .
j_call: TRBJ1-6
v_call: TRBV6-5
d_call: .
cdr3_aa: CASSYTATGSPLHF
cdr3_nt: TGTGCCAGCAGTTATACCGCGACGGGGTCACCCCTCCACTTT

clone_size: .
j_call: TRBJ1-2
v_call: TRBV6-5
d_call: TRBD1
cdr3_aa: CASSGTGREYGYTF
cdr3_nt: TGTGCCAGCAGTGGGACAGGCCGAGAATATGGCTACACCTTC